A selection of T cell receptor beta chains follows, all from one sample in a study of HIV-infected children after antiretroviral therapy interruption. TCRdb re-derived calls from the 3' RACE reads in MiXCR, one entry per CDR3 protein. The sample includes about 89,000 distinct CDR3 sequences, about 6.9% of them seen just once. The input for sequencing was CD45RA+ CD4+ T cells from PBMCs, pooled from several time points, taken from a donor given antiretroviral therapy, either interrupted or continuous. These receptors came from a pool of human donors with HIV. Both conserved end residues are part of each CDR3. The order of the fields is CDR3 length, J gene, V gene, CDR3 protein.

len: 14
j_gene: TRBJ2-3
v_gene: TRBV5-1
CDR3aa: CASSLAKDTDTQYF

len: 13
j_gene: TRBJ1-1
v_gene: TRBV6-4
CDR3aa: CASRTGINTEAFF

len: 12
j_gene: TRBJ1-4
v_gene: TRBV20-1
CDR3aa: CSVRGRNEKLFF

len: 18
j_gene: TRBJ1-6
v_gene: TRBV6-9
CDR3aa: CASSSLDREVSYNSPLHF

len: 14
j_gene: TRBJ2-5
v_gene: TRBV19
CDR3aa: CASSISSGQETQYF

len: 17
j_gene: TRBJ2-4
v_gene: TRBV19
CDR3aa: CASSNKPTGVAKNIQYF

len: 13
j_gene: TRBJ1-2
v_gene: TRBV27
CDR3aa: CASSLDRVVGYTF

len: 14
j_gene: TRBJ2-3
v_gene: TRBV20-1
CDR3aa: CSATTSRGADTQYF

len: 17
j_gene: TRBJ2-1
v_gene: TRBV12-3/TRBV12-4
CDR3aa: CASSSRLAGGLYNEQFF

len: 14
j_gene: TRBJ2-7
v_gene: TRBV7-9
CDR3aa: CASSLGLAGVEQYF

len: 14
j_gene: TRBJ1-1
v_gene: TRBV7-3
CDR3aa: CASSLTNSATEAFF

len: 13
j_gene: TRBJ1-1
v_gene: TRBV10-3
CDR3aa: CAISESGSAPATF

len: 15
j_gene: TRBJ2-3
v_gene: TRBV5-4
CDR3aa: CASTSRTSGGAPQYF

len: 14
j_gene: TRBJ1-5
v_gene: TRBV19
CDR3aa: CATGGGLRSQPQHF

len: 13
j_gene: TRBJ1-2
v_gene: TRBV5-1
CDR3aa: CASSAGTDYGYTF

len: 14
j_gene: TRBJ2-7
v_gene: TRBV5-1
CDR3aa: CASSLGVTSYEQYF

len: 13
j_gene: TRBJ2-1
v_gene: TRBV6-6
CDR3aa: CASSYSGSNEQFF

len: 10
j_gene: TRBJ1-1
v_gene: TRBV20-1
CDR3aa: CSAREQWAFF

len: 14
j_gene: TRBJ1-5
v_gene: TRBV12-3/TRBV12-4
CDR3aa: CASAPVGSNQPQHF

len: 15
j_gene: TRBJ2-7
v_gene: TRBV18
CDR3aa: CASSQFRTGGDEQYF

len: 16
j_gene: TRBJ1-5
v_gene: TRBV20-1
CDR3aa: CSARGGGTHSNQPQHF

len: 11
j_gene: TRBJ2-7
v_gene: TRBV29-1
CDR3aa: CSVENLYEQYF

len: 14
j_gene: TRBJ2-3
v_gene: TRBV6-1
CDR3aa: CASSVAGSTDTQYF

len: 14
j_gene: TRBJ2-5
v_gene: TRBV6-6
CDR3aa: CASSGHRGSETQYF

len: 16
j_gene: TRBJ2-7
v_gene: TRBV7-9
CDR3aa: CASSLALHRAPYEQYF

len: 17
j_gene: TRBJ1-1
v_gene: TRBV6-6
CDR3aa: CASSYPGNRGGNTEAFF

len: 19
j_gene: TRBJ2-1
v_gene: TRBV6-6
CDR3aa: CASRPTSGRVEKSYNEQFF

len: 16
j_gene: TRBJ2-1
v_gene: TRBV20-1
CDR3aa: CSASGAQAGAYNEQFF

len: 18
j_gene: TRBJ1-6
v_gene: TRBV5-1
CDR3aa: CASSLAPQKSSYNSPLHF

len: 14
j_gene: TRBJ2-7
v_gene: TRBV7-3
CDR3aa: CASSFDRGSYEQYF

len: 15
j_gene: TRBJ1-1
v_gene: TRBV10-3
CDR3aa: CAISSPSDRNTEAFF

len: 13
j_gene: TRBJ1-5
v_gene: TRBV6-6
CDR3aa: CASSYPPDQPQHF

len: 14
j_gene: TRBJ2-7
v_gene: TRBV7-9
CDR3aa: CASHLNRTSSEQYF